This T cell receptor (beta chain) was captured in a study of post-analysis software for immune sequencing data. Study-level results: There was significantly lower normalized Chao1 diversity in multiple sclerosis patients than in controls.

Presence of unique molecular identifiers characterized the TCR beta cDNA libraries. T cells numbering about 0.95 to 10 million gave rise to 500,000 or so cDNA molecules. One entry per CDR3 protein results from TCRdb running MiXCR on the PCR reads. This table holds roughly 670,000 distinct CDR3 sequences, around 64% found once. Of note for this clonotype: Its matching antigen is unknown.

This receptor was taken from a girl between 2 and 10 years old with multiple sclerosis. The source material was blood.

CDR3 loop: CASSLILGHNSPLHF. CDR3 in DNA: TGTGCCAGCAGCCTCATCCTGGGCCATAATTCACCCCTCCACTTT. This chain links TRBV6-6 with TRBJ1-6; no clear D. The V end was cut by 6 bases, the J end by 5 bases, with 14 bases between. The germline V gene encodes CDR1 MNHNY and CDR2 SVGAGI (reference sequence). The CDR3 runs to 15 residues.